Here is one T cell receptor gamma chain with its context. No antigen is known for it. TCRdb's listed protein matches a much larger clone and diverges from this DNA's translation at residue 18, likely through a read error; the protein shown comes from the DNA. This sample stems from a study of γδ T cells in repeated Plasmodium falciparum infection. As for the study in general: Malian repertoires were sampled cross-sectionally without transmission and longitudinally through febrile malaria. General observations from the study: Waves of new clonotype selection appeared after repeated controlled infections in Vdelta2-negative, largely Vdelta1+, gammadelta T cells. Malian donors came from one small rural village, predominantly one ethnic group.

Vgamma9/Vdelta2+ and Vdelta2-negative gammadelta T cells were flow-sorted from PBMC for bulk sequencing. The germline gives CDR1 GITISATS, CDR2 ISYDGTV (reference sequence). This CDR3 spans 20 amino acids. TCRdb called clones anew from the multiplex PCR reads with CATT. The sample comprises around 25,000 gamma-chain clones, 3% of which are singletons, and around a third rests with the top ten. There is no J gene call, but TRGV9 is given as the V gene. The source material was gamma-delta T cells from blood. The receptor comes from a pool of human donors (malaria-infected and uninfected, not separated). CDR3 loop: CALWEVWSLLGELGKKIMVF. In DNA form, the CDR3 reads TGTGCCTTGTGGGAGGTCTGGTCTCTATTAGGAGAGTTGGGCAAAAAAATCATGGTATTT.